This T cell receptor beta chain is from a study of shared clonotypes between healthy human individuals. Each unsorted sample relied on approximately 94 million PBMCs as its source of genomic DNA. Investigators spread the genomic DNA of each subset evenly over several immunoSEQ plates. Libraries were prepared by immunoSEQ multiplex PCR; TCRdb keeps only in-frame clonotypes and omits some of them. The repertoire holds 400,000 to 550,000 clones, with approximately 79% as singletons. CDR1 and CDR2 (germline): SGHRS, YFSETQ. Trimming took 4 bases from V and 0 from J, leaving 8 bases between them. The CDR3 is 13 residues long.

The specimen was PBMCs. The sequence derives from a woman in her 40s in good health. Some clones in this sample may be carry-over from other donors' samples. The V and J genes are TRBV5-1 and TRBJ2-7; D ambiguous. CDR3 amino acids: CASSPLSSYEQYF. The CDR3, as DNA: TGCGCCAGCAGCCCCCTAAGCTCCTACGAGCAGTACTTC.